These T cell receptor beta chains were read from a single sample in a study of graft-versus-host responses after intestinal transplantation. Clones were sequenced by immunoSEQ multiplex PCR, and TCRdb holds only the in-frame ones, with some missing. Of 130,000 or so clones listed, approximately 92% are singletons. No antigen is known for these receptors. The sequencing here drew on unstimulated CD4+ T cells sorted from spleen or lymph node cells, taken before intestinal transplant. The receptors stem from a human donor who received an intestinal transplant. The CDR3 runs from the conserved cysteine through the conserved F or W. A D gene is named only where the DNA matches it firmly. A clone size is listed for some rows: how often the clone was seen (once, few, many), or a class if it is expanded.

D: -
size: once
J: TRBJ1-3
V: TRBV19
CDR3: CASSIAGASSGNTIYF
DNA: TGTGCCAGTAGTATTGCCGGGGCCAGCTCTGGAAACACCATATATTTT

D: TRBD2
size: -
J: TRBJ2-3
V: TRBV9
CDR3: CASSGTRLAGGNTQYF
DNA: TGTGCCAGCAGCGGAACCCGACTAGCGGGGGGGAATACGCAGTATTTT

D: TRBD2
size: -
J: TRBJ2-3
V: TRBV18
CDR3: CASSPRVGSGPGREGTQYF
DNA: TGTGCCAGCTCACCAAGAGTGGGTAGCGGACCCGGCCGGGAGGGTACGCAGTATTTT

D: -
size: -
J: TRBJ1-1
V: TRBV25-1
CDR3: CASSPRTELRPPNTEAFF
DNA: TGTGCCAGCAGTCCCCGGACAGAACTTAGACCCCCGAACACTGAAGCTTTCTTT

D: -
size: -
J: TRBJ2-7
V: TRBV6-1
CDR3: CASSTSFTEQYF
DNA: TGTGCCAGCAGTACATCCTTCACCGAGCAGTACTTC

D: -
size: -
J: TRBJ1-2
V: TRBV11-2
CDR3: CASSLDGFAGYTF
DNA: TGTGCCAGCAGCTTAGACGGCTTTGCTGGCTACACCTTC

D: TRBD1
size: -
J: TRBJ1-3
V: TRBV11-3
CDR3: CASSQGQISGNTIYF
DNA: TGTGCCAGCAGCCAGGGACAGATCTCTGGAAACACCATATATTTT

D: TRBD2
size: -
J: TRBJ2-5
V: TRBV11-3
CDR3: CASSPRGGARETQYF
DNA: TGTGCCAGCAGCCCCCGCGGGGGGGCCAGGGAGACCCAGTACTTC

D: TRBD2
size: -
J: TRBJ2-7
V: TRBV11-3
CDR3: CASSLKKAGGRYEQYF
DNA: TGTGCCAGCAGCTTAAAAAAGGCGGGGGGTAGATACGAGCAGTACTTC

D: TRBD1
size: -
J: TRBJ1-6
V: TRBV27
CDR3: CASSLSDRGNSPLHF
DNA: TGTGCCAGCAGTCTATCCGACAGGGGTAATTCACCCCTCCACTTT

D: -
size: -
J: TRBJ1-5
V: TRBV19
CDR3: CASKTDGAYNQPQHF
DNA: TGTGCCAGCAAGACTGACGGTGCTTACAATCAGCCCCAGCATTTT

D: TRBD1
size: -
J: TRBJ1-1
V: TRBV6-1
CDR3: CASRGQGRTEAFF
DNA: TGTGCCAGCAGGGGACAGGGGCGAACTGAAGCTTTCTTT

D: -
size: -
J: TRBJ1-2
V: TRBV11-2
CDR3: CASSLAGGPYTF
DNA: TGTGCCAGCAGCTTAGCTGGGGGACCCTACACCTTC

D: -
size: -
J: TRBJ1-4
V: TRBV5-6
CDR3: CASSLAGTGSEKLFF
DNA: TGTGCCAGCAGCTTGGCGGGGACCGGAAGCGAAAAACTGTTTTTT

D: -
size: -
J: TRBJ2-4
V: TRBV19
CDR3: CASGAPALAKNIQYF
DNA: TGTGCCAGTGGGGCCCCGGCTCTAGCCAAAAACATTCAGTACTTC

D: TRBD1
size: -
J: TRBJ1-2
V: TRBV5-6
CDR3: CASSFPDRVHGYTF
DNA: TGTGCCAGCAGCTTCCCGGACAGGGTTCATGGCTACACCTTC

D: TRBD1
size: -
J: TRBJ1-5
V: TRBV11-2
CDR3: CASSLNRGSNQPQHF
DNA: TGTGCCAGCAGCTTAAACAGGGGGTCCAATCAGCCCCAGCATTTT

D: -
size: -
J: TRBJ1-1
V: TRBV6-1
CDR3: CAGRGNTEAFF
DNA: TGTGCCGGCAGGGGGAACACTGAAGCTTTCTTT

D: -
size: -
J: TRBJ1-6
V: TRBV19
CDR3: CASKMPQAENSPLHF
DNA: TGTGCCAGTAAAATGCCACAGGCGGAGAATTCACCCCTCCACTTT

D: TRBD1
size: -
J: TRBJ1-1
V: TRBV27
CDR3: CASSLWTGYGNTEAFF
DNA: TGTGCCAGCAGTTTATGGACAGGGTATGGGAACACTGAAGCTTTCTTT

D: -
size: -
J: TRBJ1-1
V: TRBV2
CDR3: CASSTGRSTEAFF
DNA: TGTGCCAGCAGTACAGGGAGGAGTACTGAAGCTTTCTTT

D: -
size: -
J: TRBJ2-1
V: TRBV6-1
CDR3: CASTPGSITEQFF
DNA: TGTGCCAGCACTCCGGGATCAATAACTGAGCAGTTCTTC

D: -
size: -
J: TRBJ2-7
V: TRBV10-3
CDR3: CAISEGKYEQYF
DNA: TGTGCCATCAGTGAAGGGAAATACGAGCAGTACTTC

D: -
size: -
J: TRBJ1-2
V: TRBV5-1
CDR3: CASSLYSVQVWGYTF
DNA: TGCGCCAGCAGCTTGTATTCCGTGCAGGTTTGGGGCTACACCTTC

D: -
size: once
J: TRBJ2-1
V: TRBV5-6
CDR3: CASSQGSGVEFF
DNA: TGTGCCAGCAGCCAGGGTTCCGGAGTTGAGTTCTTC

D: -
size: -
J: TRBJ2-2
V: TRBV6-1
CDR3: CASSGFRSNTGELFF
DNA: TGTGCCAGCAGTGGGTTCAGGTCGAACACCGGGGAGCTGTTTTTT

D: -
size: -
J: TRBJ1-5
V: TRBV5-3
CDR3: CARSNPTEGNQPQHF
DNA: TGTGCCAGAAGCAACCCGACAGAGGGCAATCAGCCCCAGCATTTT

D: -
size: -
J: TRBJ2-1
V: TRBV6-1
CDR3: CASLLTGLIPNEQFF
DNA: TGTGCCAGCCTCCTCACAGGACTGATCCCCAATGAGCAGTTCTTC

D: -
size: once
J: TRBJ1-1
V: TRBV27
CDR3: CASSQQKNTEAFF
DNA: TGTGCCAGCAGTCAACAGAAAAACACTGAAGCTTTCTTT

D: TRBD1
size: -
J: TRBJ1-2
V: TRBV27
CDR3: CASRTGTGGEPNYGYTF
DNA: TGTGCCAGCAGAACCGGGACAGGGGGAGAGCCTAACTATGGCTACACCTTC

D: TRBD1
size: -
J: TRBJ2-7
V: TRBV6-1
CDR3: CASSAPGTGGFEQYF
DNA: TGTGCCAGCAGTGCACCCGGGACAGGGGGCTTCGAGCAGTACTTC

D: TRBD1
size: -
J: TRBJ1-2
V: TRBV5-6
CDR3: CASSQLTGVGYGYTF
DNA: TGTGCCAGCAGCCAATTAACAGGGGTGGGGTATGGCTACACCTTC

D: -
size: -
J: TRBJ1-5
V: TRBV10-3
CDR3: CAISDMGGNQPQHF
DNA: TGTGCCATCAGTGACATGGGGGGCAATCAGCCCCAGCATTTT

D: -
size: -
J: TRBJ1-5
V: TRBV5-8
CDR3: CASSFRSNQPQHF
DNA: TGTGCCAGCAGCTTTCGGAGCAATCAGCCCCAGCATTTT

D: TRBD1
size: -
J: TRBJ1-2
V: TRBV6-5
CDR3: CATSVPRQGLYGYTF
DNA: TGTGCCACCAGCGTCCCCCGACAGGGTCTCTATGGCTACACCTTC

D: TRBD2
size: -
J: TRBJ2-7
V: TRBV19
CDR3: CASSIGTSGPYEQYF
DNA: TGTGCCAGTAGTATAGGGACTAGCGGGCCCTACGAGCAGTACTTC

D: TRBD2
size: -
J: TRBJ2-1
V: TRBV2
CDR3: CASSEKELAGNNEQFF
DNA: TGTGCCAGCAGTGAGAAAGAACTAGCGGGTAACAATGAGCAGTTCTTC

D: -
size: -
J: TRBJ1-1
V: TRBV28
CDR3: CASSLRGPRGTEAFF
DNA: TGTGCCAGCAGTTTGCGGGGGCCCCGAGGCACTGAAGCTTTCTTT

D: TRBD2
size: -
J: TRBJ2-1
V: TRBV2
CDR3: CASAARTSGKNEQFF
DNA: TGTGCCAGCGCGGCGAGGACTAGCGGTAAGAATGAGCAGTTCTTC

D: TRBD2
size: -
J: TRBJ2-1
V: TRBV9
CDR3: CASSVEGSGGTWEQFF
DNA: TGTGCCAGCAGCGTAGAGGGTAGCGGGGGGACCTGGGAGCAGTTCTTC

D: TRBD2
size: -
J: TRBJ2-7
V: TRBV15
CDR3: CATSRDLAGGSYEQYF
DNA: TGTGCCACCAGCAGAGATCTGGCGGGGGGTTCCTACGAGCAGTACTTC

D: -
size: -
J: TRBJ1-1
V: TRBV29-1
CDR3: CSVLTKLTNTEAFF
DNA: TGCAGCGTCTTAACCAAGTTAACCAACACTGAAGCTTTCTTT

D: TRBD2
size: -
J: TRBJ2-1
V: TRBV7-2
CDR3: CASSLPQGLAGGHHNEQFF
DNA: TGTGCCAGCAGCTTACCCCAGGGACTAGCGGGGGGTCATCACAATGAGCAGTTCTTC

D: TRBD2
size: -
J: TRBJ2-3
V: TRBV5-6
CDR3: CASSLLVAGGSTDTQYF
DNA: TGTGCCAGCAGCTTGCTTGTAGCGGGGGGGAGCACAGATACGCAGTATTTT

D: -
size: once
J: TRBJ1-1
V: TRBV6-1
CDR3: CASSALTGNTEAFF
DNA: TGTGCCAGCAGTGCTTTGACAGGCAACACTGAAGCTTTCTTT

D: -
size: -
J: TRBJ1-1
V: TRBV5-1
CDR3: CASIPVNTEAFF
DNA: TGCGCCAGCATCCCAGTAAACACTGAAGCTTTCTTT

D: TRBD2
size: -
J: TRBJ2-1
V: TRBV25-1
CDR3: CASRATSGGLNEQFF
DNA: TGTGCCAGCAGGGCGACTAGCGGGGGGCTCAATGAGCAGTTCTTC

D: TRBD2
size: -
J: TRBJ2-3
V: TRBV5-4
CDR3: CSYLAGGTDTQYF
DNA: TGTTCCTACCTAGCGGGGGGCACAGATACGCAGTATTTT

D: TRBD2
size: -
J: TRBJ2-5
V: TRBV6-5
CDR3: CASSEAGWTQYF
DNA: TGTGCCAGCAGTGAAGCGGGGTGGACCCAGTACTTC

D: TRBD2
size: -
J: TRBJ2-1
V: TRBV19
CDR3: CASNVGTSRLRHEQFF
DNA: TGTGCCAGTAACGTTGGGACTAGCAGACTAAGACATGAGCAGTTCTTC

D: -
size: -
J: TRBJ2-3
V: TRBV10-2
CDR3: CASSEWGVGTDTQYF
DNA: TGCGCCAGCAGTGAGTGGGGGGTAGGCACAGATACGCAGTATTTT

D: TRBD1
size: -
J: TRBJ1-1
V: TRBV7-8
CDR3: CASSRDRANTEAFF
DNA: TGTGCCAGCAGCCGGGACAGGGCGAACACTGAAGCTTTCTTT

D: TRBD1
size: -
J: TRBJ1-6
V: TRBV2
CDR3: CASAGQGNSPLHF
DNA: TGTGCCAGCGCAGGACAGGGGAATTCACCCCTCCACTTT

D: -
size: -
J: TRBJ2-7
V: TRBV11-2
CDR3: CASSTRQTYEQYF
DNA: TGTGCCAGCAGCACACGACAGACCTACGAGCAGTACTTC

D: TRBD2
size: -
J: TRBJ2-7
V: TRBV6-1
CDR3: CASRGSSGGGEQYF
DNA: TGTGCCAGCAGGGGCTCTAGCGGGGGGGGCGAGCAGTACTTC